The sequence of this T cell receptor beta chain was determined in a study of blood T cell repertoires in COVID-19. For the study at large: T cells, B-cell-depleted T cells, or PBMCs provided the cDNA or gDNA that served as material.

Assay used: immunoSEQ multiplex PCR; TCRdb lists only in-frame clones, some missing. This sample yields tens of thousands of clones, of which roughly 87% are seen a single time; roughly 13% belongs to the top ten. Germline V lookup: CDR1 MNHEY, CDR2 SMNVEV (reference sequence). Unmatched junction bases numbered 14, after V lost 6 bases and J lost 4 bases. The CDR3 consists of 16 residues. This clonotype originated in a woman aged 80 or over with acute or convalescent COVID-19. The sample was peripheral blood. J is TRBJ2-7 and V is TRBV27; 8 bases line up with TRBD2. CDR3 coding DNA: TGTGCCAGCAGGCAGGAGGGATTAGCGGGACGGTACGAGCAGTACTTC. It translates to CASRQEGLAGRYEQYF.